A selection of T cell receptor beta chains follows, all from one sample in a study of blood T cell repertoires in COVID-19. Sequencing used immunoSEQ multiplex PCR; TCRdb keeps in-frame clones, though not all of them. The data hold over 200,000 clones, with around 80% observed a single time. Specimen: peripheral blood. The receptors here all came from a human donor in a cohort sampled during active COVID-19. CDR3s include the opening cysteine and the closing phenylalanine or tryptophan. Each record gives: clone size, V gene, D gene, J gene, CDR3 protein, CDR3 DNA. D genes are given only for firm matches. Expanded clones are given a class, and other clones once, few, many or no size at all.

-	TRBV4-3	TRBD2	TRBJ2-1	CASSPGLARNEQFF	TGCGCCAGCAGCCCCGGACTAGCGCGGAATGAGCAGTTCTTC
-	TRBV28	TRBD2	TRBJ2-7	CASSSPSGNRAGDF	TGTGCCAGCAGTTCCCCCTCCGGTAACCGGGCGGGAGACTTC
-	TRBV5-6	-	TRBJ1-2	CASSLPDRPLNYGYTF	TGTGCCAGCAGCTTACCGGACAGACCACTGAACTATGGCTACACCTTC
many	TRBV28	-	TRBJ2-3	CASSLWFAGLTDTQYF	TGTGCCAGCAGTTTATGGTTTGCGGGACTCACAGATACGCAGTATTTT
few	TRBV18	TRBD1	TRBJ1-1	CASSTGTGGTEAFF	TGTGCCAGCTCAACCGGGACAGGGGGCACTGAAGCTTTCTTT
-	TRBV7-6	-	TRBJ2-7	CASSSRQHYEQYF	TGTGCCAGCAGCTCGAGACAGCATTACGAGCAGTACTTC
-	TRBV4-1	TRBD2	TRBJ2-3	CASSQEFAGVPDTQYF	TGCGCCAGCAGCCAAGAATTTGCGGGAGTACCAGATACGCAGTATTTT
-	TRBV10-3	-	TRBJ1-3	CAISVPGSGNTIYF	TGTGCCATCAGTGTCCCGGGGTCCGGAAACACCATATATTTT
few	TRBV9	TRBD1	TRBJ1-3	CASSNRDRGNTIYF	TGTGCCAGCAGCAACCGGGACAGAGGAAACACCATATATTTT
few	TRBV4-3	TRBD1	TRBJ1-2	CASSPTGGDGYTF	TGCGCCAGCAGCCCGACAGGGGGCGATGGCTACACCTTC
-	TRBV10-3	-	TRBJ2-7	CAISDGTVLTYEQYF	TGTGCCATCAGTGATGGGACTGTACTAACCTACGAGCAGTACTTC
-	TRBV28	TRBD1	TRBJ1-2	CASGIDRVPYGYTF	TGTGCCAGCGGAATTGACAGGGTCCCCTATGGCTACACCTTC
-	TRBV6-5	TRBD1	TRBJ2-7	CASTQDRTSYEQYF	TGTGCCAGCACTCAGGACAGGACCTCCTACGAGCAGTACTTC
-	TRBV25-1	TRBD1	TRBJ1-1	CASSEGTGIRYTEAFF	TGTGCCAGCAGTGAAGGGACAGGGATTCGGTACACTGAAGCTTTCTTT
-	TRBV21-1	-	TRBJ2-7	CASSKEGQKGEQYF	TGTGCCAGCAGCAAAGAGGGACAAAAGGGGGAGCAGTACTTC
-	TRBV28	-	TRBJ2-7	CASSSSPHEQYF	TGTGCCAGCAGCTCCTCTCCCCACGAGCAGTACTTC
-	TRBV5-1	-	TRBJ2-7	CASSLDSGVYSYEQYF	TGCGCCAGCAGCTTGGACTCCGGGGTGTACTCCTACGAGCAGTACTTC
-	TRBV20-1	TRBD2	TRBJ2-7	CSAISGSLADF	TGCAGTGCTATTAGCGGGAGCTTGGCGGACTTC
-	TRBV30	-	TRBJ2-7	CAFRVLSYEQYF	TGTGCCTTCAGGGTACTCTCCTACGAGCAGTACTTC
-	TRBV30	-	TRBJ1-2	CAWRDRQPYYGYTF	TGTGCCTGGAGAGATAGACAGCCATACTATGGCTACACCTTC